This T cell receptor beta chain was recorded in a study of metastatic and nonmetastatic thyroid tumors. Study summary: Where malignant and benign thyroid patients were concerned, repertoires were compared across blood and tumor or nodule tissue. Regarding the study as a whole: Relative to benign nodules, malignant thyroid tumors were reportedly characterized by significantly elevated TCR beta diversity in blood and tumor.

The CDR3 length is 12 residues. Germline loops: CDR1 SGHDT, CDR2 YYEEEE. The V and J ends lost 2 bases and 7 bases, in that order; junction bases with no gene match: 3. All patients reached thyroid surgery having received no treatment beforehand. This clone was seen ten or more times. Its antigen is unknown. From the PCR reads, TCRdb re-called clones with MiXCR. The repertoire holds over 15,000 clones, with approximately 30% as singletons. The sequencing sample was made of adjacent normal tissue. The chain uses TRBV5-6 and TRBJ2-7; TRBD2 matches at 7 bases. The clonotype comes from a female donor with papillary thyroid cancer or a benign thyroid nodule (not recorded which). Some clones in this sample may be carry-over from other donors' samples. As DNA, the CDR3 is TGTGCCAGCAGCTTATGGACTAGAGAGCAGTACTTC. Residues: CASSLWTREQYF. Supplemented by reference TRBV5-6 and TRBJ2-7, the full variable domain reads DAGVTQSPTHLIKTRGQQVTLRCSPKSGHDTVSWYQQALGQGPQFIFQYYEEEERQRGNFPDRFSGHQFPNYSSELNVNALLLGDSALYLCASSLWTREQYFGPGTRLTVT.